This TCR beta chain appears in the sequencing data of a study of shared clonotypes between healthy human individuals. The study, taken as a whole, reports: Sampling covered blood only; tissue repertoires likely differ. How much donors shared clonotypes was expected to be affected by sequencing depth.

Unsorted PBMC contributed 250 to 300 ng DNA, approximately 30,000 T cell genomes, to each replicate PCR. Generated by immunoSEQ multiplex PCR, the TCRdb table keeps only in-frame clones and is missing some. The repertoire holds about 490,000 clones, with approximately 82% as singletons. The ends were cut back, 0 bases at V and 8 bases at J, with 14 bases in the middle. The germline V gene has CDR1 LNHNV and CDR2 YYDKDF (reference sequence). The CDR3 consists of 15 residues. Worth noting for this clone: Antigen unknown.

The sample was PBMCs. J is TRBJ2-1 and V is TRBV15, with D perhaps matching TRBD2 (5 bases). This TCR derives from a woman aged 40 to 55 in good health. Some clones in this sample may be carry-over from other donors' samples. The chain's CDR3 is CATSRDRLDSDEQFF. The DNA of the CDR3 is TGTGCCACCAGCAGAGATCGGCTAGATAGCGATGAGCAGTTCTTC.